One and the same sample provided the 20 T cell receptor beta chains below, sequenced in a study of CD8 T cells in ankylosing spondylitis. TCRdb independently ran MiXCR on the 5' RACE reads; one entry per CDR3 protein. The sample lists over 30,000 distinct CDR3 sequences, about 17% occurring once. Material: blood. The receptors were gathered from a male donor with ankylosing spondylitis or in good health (not recorded which).

This chain connects TRBV29-1 to TRBJ1-5; possibly TRBD1 for D (5 bases). Per germline, CDR1 SQVTM and CDR2 ANQGSEA. The length of the CDR3 is 14 residues. V was trimmed by 7 bases and J by 2 bases, leaving 15 bases between them. CDR3 DNA sequence: TGCAGCGCCGCGACAGAACGTGGCAATCAGCCCCAGCATTTT. Translating it yields CSAATERGNQPQHF.

This clonotype was observed a handful of times. The chain has TRBV25-1 and TRBJ2-5; no firm D call. The CDR3 spans 15 residues. Trimming removed 3 bases from V and 4 bases from J, with 15 bases in between. Looked up from germline, CDR1 is MGHDK and CDR2 is SYGVNS. In DNA form, the CDR3 reads TGTGCCAGCAGTGATATATGGGGAAACGGAGAGACCCAGTACTTC. Translating it yields CASSDIWGNGETQYF. Drawing the rest from reference TRBV25-1 and TRBJ2-5, the complete variable domain is EADIYQTPRYLVIGTGKKITLECSQTMGHDKMYWYQQDPGMELHLIHYSYGVNSTEKGDLSSESTVSRIRTEHFPLTLESARPSHTSQYLCASSDIWGNGETQYFGPGTRLLVL.

The table lists this clonotype with a few counts. CDR3 protein: CASSRDRSQETQYF. The CDR3 DNA reads as TGTGCCAGCAGCCGGGACAGATCCCAAGAGACCCAGTACTTC. The V gene is TRBV7-2, the J gene TRBJ2-5, with 7 bases identical to TRBD1. Trimming at V came to 5 bases and at J to 1 base, leaving 4 bases not matched to a gene. The CDR3 is made up of 14 amino acids. The V gene's germline CDR1 is SGHTA and CDR2 FQGNSA.

This clonotype was picked up one time. This rearrangement joins TRBV6-2 or TRBV6-3 to TRBJ2-5; D is undetermined. CDR1 and CDR2 from the germline V gene are MNHEY and SVGEGT. V shed 5 bases and J shed 4 bases, with 8 bases lying between them. The CDR3 runs to 12 residues. CDR3 residues: CASSVRLETQYF. CDR3 coding DNA: TGTGCCAGCAGTGTACGCCTAGAGACCCAGTACTTC.

This clonotype occurred a few times. The junction shows a germline mismatch at one end, possibly a read error. The chain recombines TRBV7-2 with TRBJ2-4, with no clear D. Per germline, CDR1 SGHTA and CDR2 FQGNSA. The CDR3 consists of 12 residues. CDR3: CASSLAQNIQYF. The CDR3 DNA reads as TGTGCCAGCAGCTTAGCCCAAAACATTCAGTACTTC.

This clonotype has a count of ten or more. The chain carries TRBV4-3 and TRBJ2-7; 7 bases are a match to TRBD1. The CDR3 runs 14 residues. CDR1 is LGHNA and CDR2 is YSLEER in the germline V gene. Germline trimming cut 1 base from V and 10 bases from J; bases unmatched to any gene: 10. The DNA of the CDR3 is TGCGCCAGCAGCCAAGGGACAGGCAGTACGGCTCAGTACTTC. Its protein product is CASSQGTGSTAQYF.

The chain combines TRBV7-3 with TRBJ2-5; D may be TRBD1 or TRBD2 (5 bases each). Trimming took 4 bases from V and 2 from J, leaving 8 bases between them. CDR3 length: 13 residues. Germline V CDR1 and CDR2: SGHTA, FQGTGA. The DNA for the CDR3 is TGTGCCAGCAGCTCGGGACCACAAGAGACCCAGTACTTC. This translates into CASSSGPQETQYF.

J is TRBJ2-6 and V is TRBV20-1, with D hard to call. Between the trimmed V and J ends, which lost 3 bases and 2 bases, there was a span of 5 bases. The CDR3 is 13 residues long. Germline CDR1 DFQATT, CDR2 SNEGSKA (reference sequence). In DNA, the CDR3 is TGCAGTGCTAGTTTGCCTGGGGCCAACGTCCTGACTTTC. Translating it yields CSASLPGANVLTF.

This clonotype was seen a handful of times. The chain recombines TRBV5-1 with TRBJ2-1; tentative D call: TRBD2 (6 bases). The CDR3 is made up of 15 amino acids. V was shortened by 2 bases and J by 1 base, with 10 bases between the two germline ends. Germline V CDR1 and CDR2: SGHRS, YFSETQ. This CDR3 is CASSFGGGSYNEQFF. In DNA form, the CDR3 reads TGCGCCAGCAGCTTTGGGGGAGGATCCTACAATGAGCAGTTCTTC.

This clonotype was seen a handful of times. J is TRBJ2-2 and V is TRBV12-3 or TRBV12-4, with 11 positions matching TRBD2. The CDR3 covers 16 residues. The V and J ends lost 6 bases and 4 bases, in that order; junction bases with no gene match: 7. CDR3 in DNA: TGTGCCAGCAGCTACGGACTAGCGGGCTCCACCGGGGAGCTGTTTTTT. Its protein is CASSYGLAGSTGELFF.

This clonotype was picked up one time. The chain is built from TRBV5-1 and TRBJ2-7; D is perhaps TRBD1 (7 bases). The CDR3 loop spans 15 amino acids. Between the trimmed V and J ends, which lost 4 bases and 3 bases, there was a span of 17 bases. Germline CDR1 is SGHRS and CDR2 is YFSETQ. The CDR3 nucleotides are TGCGCCAGCAGCGCAGGGGGGCAACCGTACTACGAGCAGTACTTC. Amino acids: CASSAGGQPYYEQYF.

This clonotype has just a few counts. This sequence joins TRBV9 and TRBJ2-2, with unresolved D. CDR1 and CDR2 (germline): SGDLS, YYNGEE. Between the trimmed V and J ends, which lost 1 base and 7 bases, there was a span of 8 bases. The CDR3 extends over 13 amino acids. CDR3 in amino acids: CASSVWGDGELFF. The CDR3 bases are TGTGCCAGCAGCGTATGGGGTGACGGGGAGCTGTTTTTT.

This clonotype was detected many times. The chain uses TRBV28 and TRBJ1-4, with D uncertain. This CDR3 region has 11 residues. Trimming shortened V by 3 bases and J by 7 bases, and 3 bases separated the two germline ends. Germline V CDR1 and CDR2: MDHEN, SYDVKM. CDR3 sequence (DNA): TGTGCCAGCAGTTTCGGTGAAAAACTGTTTTTT. Its protein is CASSFGEKLFF.

V usage is TRBV12-3 or TRBV12-4 and J usage is TRBJ2-2; a weak D match, TRBD1 (6 bases). The CDR3 extends over 13 amino acids. With 5 bases removed from V and 3 bases from J, the gap between germline ends came to 7 bases. CDR3 bases: TGTGCCAGCAGTAACAGGGACACCGGGGAGCTGTTTTTT. It is translated as CASSNRDTGELFF.

This clonotype was picked up a small number of times. The genes are TRBV7-2 and TRBJ2-5, with D possibly matching TRBD2 (6 bases). Trimming pared 7 bases from V and 1 base from J, leaving 10 bases between. Germline V gene sequence: CDR1 SGHTA, CDR2 FQGNSA. The CDR3 has 13 amino acids. CDR3 nucleotides: TGTGCCAGCACCCTGGGGGGCCAAGAGACCCAGTACTTC. Its translation is CASTLGGQETQYF. The full variable domain, with the rest looked up from reference TRBV7-2 and TRBJ2-5, is GAGVSQSPSNKVTEKGKDVELRCDPISGHTALYWYRQSLGQGLEFLIYFQGNSAPDKSGLPSDRFSAERTGGSVSTLTIQRTQQEDSAVYLCASTLGGQETQYFGPGTRLLVL.

The chain is built from TRBV20-1 and TRBJ2-1; 10 nucleotides align to TRBD2. From germline, CDR1 is DFQATT and CDR2 SNEGSKA (reference sequence). V was clipped by 6 bases and J by 6 bases; unmatched bases: 8. The CDR3 spans 14 residues. The CDR3 sequence: CSATTSGELNEQFF. CDR3 bases: TGCAGTGCCACAACTAGCGGGGAACTCAATGAGCAGTTCTTC.

This chain links TRBV29-1 with TRBJ1-4; 9 nucleotides align to TRBD1. Losses at the gene ends were 5 bases for V and 6 bases for J; bases not matched to a gene: 1. The length of the CDR3 is 12 residues. Looked up from germline, CDR1 is SQVTM and CDR2 is ANQGSEA. CDR3 in DNA: TGCAGCGTTCGGACAGGGGATGAAAAACTGTTTTTT. Translating gives CSVRTGDEKLFF.

On this clonotype itself: Compared with germline, one end of the junction differs, possibly owing to a read error. The rearrangement joins TRBV7-2 to TRBJ2-3; 9 nucleotides match TRBD2. This CDR3 is built from 16 residues. Germline-derived CDR1 and CDR2 are SGHTA and FQGNSA. CDR3 loop: CASSLRSGAGGDMQYF. The CDR3 coding sequence is TGTGCCAGCAGCTTACGTAGCGGAGCGGGGGGAGATATGCAGTATTTT.

This clonotype has a handful of counts. This chain links TRBV5-1 with TRBJ1-3; D ambiguous. There are 16 residues in the CDR3. Trimming pared 0 bases from V and 6 bases from J, leaving 16 bases between. CDR1 and CDR2 (germline): SGHRS, YFSETQ. The CDR3 reads CASSLDGDVRENTIYF. CDR3 in DNA: TGCGCCAGCAGCTTGGACGGCGACGTTAGGGAAAACACCATATATTTT.

The chain employs TRBV20-1 and TRBJ2-3, with 9 bases identical to TRBD2. The CDR3 covers 17 residues. Germline CDR1 DFQATT, CDR2 SNEGSKA (reference sequence). With V trimmed by 4 bases and J by 3 bases, 14 bases remained unmatched. The CDR3 bases are TGCAGTGCTATTCAGATGGCGGCGGGAGGGATTACAGATACGCAGTATTTT. It yields the protein CSAIQMAAGGITDTQYF.